This T cell receptor beta chain is from a study of blood T cell repertoires in COVID-19. Looking at the study overall: PBMCs, B-cell-depleted T cells, or T cells were the source of the cDNA or gDNA that made up the material.

Source study methods: The assay estimated nucleated cells by amplifying reference gene primers. Sequencing was performed with immunoSEQ multiplex PCR; in TCRdb, only in-frame clones are kept and a portion is missing. Clonal size and the V and J genes are those of that table, whereas D and trimming came from the DNA. This table has some 150,000 clones, roughly 84% appearing once. Patients at the Seattle site were enrolled during active infection and followed longitudinally. V lost 4 bases to trimming and J lost 5 bases, with 14 bases between them. Germline assignment: CDR1 SGHDN and CDR2 FVKESK. The CDR3 is 14 amino acids.

This chain uses TRBV14 with TRBJ1-1; D might be TRBD1 (6 bases). Sequenced: peripheral blood. This TCR was sampled from a woman in her fifties or sixties with COVID-19, enrolled during active disease. CDR3 in DNA: TGTGCCAGCAGCCGCCAGCAGGGGCGGACTGAAGCTTTCTTT. Residues: CASSRQQGRTEAFF.